The 23 T cell receptor beta chains in this list originate from one sample, sequenced in a study of T cell responses to AZD1222 COVID-19 vaccine. Profiling relied on immunoSEQ multiplex PCR, and the TCRdb table lists in-frame clones only, not all of them. The sample includes 150,000 to 200,000 clones, around 92% seen only once; the top ten take less than 1.3%. The source material was peripheral blood, sampled 28 days after the second AZD1222 dose. These receptors were taken from an adult who received the AZD1222 COVID-19 vaccine.

This rearrangement joins TRBV6-5 to TRBJ2-3, with TRBD2 matching 9 bases. The V gene's germline CDR1 is MNHEY and CDR2 SVGAGI. The trim removed 6 bases at V and 3 bases at J, leaving 7 bases unmatched. This CDR3 has 15 residues. CDR3 nucleotides: TGTGCCAGCAGCGGACTGGCGGGGGGGACAGATACGCAGTATTTT. Its translation is CASSGLAGGTDTQYF.

The V call is TRBV29-1, the J call TRBJ2-5; D gene ambiguous. In germline, CDR1 is SQVTM, CDR2 ANQGSEA. Trimming removed 2 bases at V and 0 bases at J, with 7 bases between. The CDR3 is 13 residues long. CDR3 amino acids: CSVEPPYQETQYF. The CDR3 nucleotides are TGCAGCGTTGAACCACCGTACCAAGAGACCCAGTACTTC.

The chain carries TRBV10-1 and TRBJ1-1, with D uncertain. The V end lost 6 bases, the J end lost 6 bases, and 11 bases lay between the germline ends. This CDR3 is built from 12 residues. Germline loops: CDR1 WNHNN, CDR2 SYGVQD (reference sequence). The CDR3 DNA reads as TGCGCCAGCAGCCGAGACATGGCTGAAGCTTTCTTT. Residues: CASSRDMAEAFF.

This chain joins TRBV9 and TRBJ1-2, with unresolved D. With 3 bases removed from V and 3 bases from J, the gap between germline ends came to 3 bases. The CDR3 loop spans 11 amino acids. Germline loops: CDR1 SGDLS, CDR2 YYNGEE. The CDR3 protein is CASSAHYGYTF. In DNA, the CDR3 is TGTGCCAGCAGCGCCCACTATGGCTACACCTTC.

The rearrangement uses TRBV21-1 and TRBJ1-5. TRBV21-1 is tagged as a pseudogene. The length of the CDR3 is 16 residues. CDR3 protein: CASSPKKAVSGQPQHF. DNA for the CDR3: TGTGCCAGCAGCCCGAAGAAGGCGGTGTCGGGTCAGCCCCAGCATTTT.

The chain is built from TRBV2 and TRBJ1-1, with no clear D. The V gene's germline CDR1 is SNHLY and CDR2 FYNNEI. The CDR3 is 13 residues long. V was clipped by 4 bases and J by 1 base, with 7 bases between them. In DNA, the CDR3 is TGTGCCAGCAGTGGCCCAGGGAACACTGAAGCTTTCTTT. Amino acid sequence: CASSGPGNTEAFF.

The chain carries TRBV11-2 and TRBJ1-1, with unresolved D. The V end lost 2 bases, the J end lost 0 bases, and 10 bases lay between the germline ends. Germline loops: CDR1 SGHAT, CDR2 FQNNGV. The CDR3 extends over 15 amino acids. CDR3 sequence (DNA): TGTGCCAGCAGCTTACTCAGGTTGGTGAACACTGAAGCTTTCTTT. Protein: CASSLLRLVNTEAFF. Full variable domain (outside the CDR3, taken from reference TRBV11-2 and TRBJ1-1): EAGVAQSPRYKIIEKRQSVAFWCNPISGHATLYWYQQILGQGPKLLIQFQNNGVVDDSQLPKDRFSAERLKGVDSTLKIQPAKLEDSAVYLCASSLLRLVNTEAFFGQGTRLTVV.

This clone is a singleton in its sample. This chain uses TRBV18 with TRBJ2-5; a weak D match, TRBD2 (5 bases). This CDR3 contains 14 residues. The germline gives CDR1 KGHSH, CDR2 LQKENI. The ends were cut back, 5 bases at V and 1 base at J, with 11 bases in the middle. DNA of the CDR3: TGTGCCAGCTCATTGAGGGCACTCCAAGAGACCCAGTACTTC. Residues: CASSLRALQETQYF.

The chain combines TRBV7-9 with TRBJ2-7, with a tentative D call TRBD1 (7 bases). The CDR3 runs to 14 residues. V was shortened by 4 bases and J by 7 bases, with 17 bases between the two germline ends. The germline V gene encodes CDR1 SEHNR and CDR2 FQNEAQ (reference sequence). DNA for the CDR3: TGTGCCAGCAGCTCGCCGGGACAGCGGGCAGAGCAGTACTTC. Translation: CASSSPGQRAEQYF.

The chain has TRBV6-5 and TRBJ2-7; D remains ambiguous. V shed 2 bases and J shed 5 bases, with 7 bases lying between them. Germline loops: CDR1 MNHEY, CDR2 SVGAGI. The CDR3 runs to 12 residues. This chain's CDR3 is CASSYDGDEQYF. Written as DNA, the CDR3 is TGTGCCAGCAGTTACGATGGGGACGAGCAGTACTTC.

The chain has TRBV10-3 and TRBJ1-5, with a tentative D call TRBD1 (5 bases). Trimming shortened V by 4 bases and J by 4 bases, and 11 bases separated the two germline ends. The CDR3 totals 14 residues. Looked up from germline, CDR1 is ENHRY and CDR2 is SYGVKD. The DNA for the CDR3 is TGTGCCATCAGTGTGGGGCAGGGTAATCAGCCCCAGCATTTT. Translation: CAISVGQGNQPQHF.

The genes are TRBV5-5 and TRBJ2-2; unclear D gene. The CDR3 has 16 amino acids. V lost 4 bases and J 0 bases, leaving 13 bases between the germline ends. Germline-derived CDR1 and CDR2 are SGHKS and YYEKEE (reference sequence). The CDR3 DNA sequence: TGTGCCAGCAGCCCCCGAGAAGGGCCGAACACCGGGGAGCTGTTTTTT. It codes for CASSPREGPNTGELFF.

The genes are TRBV6-6 and TRBJ1-1; tentative D call: TRBD1 (6 bases). Looked up from germline, CDR1 is MNHNY and CDR2 is SVGAGI (reference sequence). The CDR3 runs to 15 residues. Between the trimmed V and J ends, which lost 5 bases and 6 bases, there was a span of 19 bases. CDR3 residues: CASSLPGRGAAEAFF. The CDR3 DNA reads TGTGCCAGCAGTCTCCCCGGCAGGGGCGCGGCTGAAGCTTTCTTT.

V and J are TRBV2 and TRBJ1-3, with D maybe TRBD1 (6 bases). Germline V gene sequence: CDR1 SNHLY, CDR2 FYNNEI. The CDR3 loop spans 14 amino acids. Trimming removed 4 bases from V and 7 bases from J, with 14 bases in between. This CDR3 reads CASSGRGGWNTIYF. The CDR3, as DNA: TGTGCCAGCAGTGGGAGAGGGGGTTGGAACACCATATATTTT. Drawing the rest from reference TRBV2 and TRBJ1-3, the complete variable domain is EPEVTQTPSHQVTQMGQEVILRCVPISNHLYFYWYRQILGQKVEFLVSFYNNEISEKSEIFDDQFSVERPDGSNFTLKIRSTKLEDSAMYFCASSGRGGWNTIYFGEGSWLTVV.

The rearrangement joins TRBV19 to TRBJ2-2; no clear D gene. Trimming stripped 9 bases from V and 5 bases from J, with 10 bases between. Germline V CDR1 and CDR2: LNHDA, SQIVND (reference sequence). The CDR3 runs 12 residues. The CDR3 DNA follows: TGTGCCAGCAGTTTCAGTACCGGGGAGCTGTTTTTT. This translates into CASSFSTGELFF.

The rearrangement uses TRBV7-9 and TRBJ2-3; TRBD2 aligns across 11 bases. The germline V gene encodes CDR1 SEHNR and CDR2 FQNEAQ (reference sequence). The CDR3 is 15 amino acids. The ends lost 4 bases at V and 7 bases at J; junction bases unmatched: 7. CDR3 residues: CASSSNSGGAYTQYF. The DNA of the CDR3 is TGTGCCAGCAGCTCAAATAGCGGGGGGGCCTATACGCAGTATTTT.

The chain carries TRBV2 and TRBJ1-5; no clear D gene. Trimming cost V 4 bases and J 0 bases, with 4 bases left between them. The germline V gene has CDR1 SNHLY and CDR2 FYNNEI. The CDR3 loop spans 13 amino acids. CDR3 sequence reads: CASSGASNQPQHF. The CDR3 DNA reads as TGTGCCAGCAGTGGGGCTAGCAATCAGCCCCAGCATTTT.

The rearrangement uses TRBV3-1 (or the pseudogene TRBV3-2) and TRBJ1-1; no clear D gene. CDR1 is LGHDT and CDR2 is YNNKEL in the germline V gene (reference sequence). V lost 3 bases to trimming and J lost 3 bases, with 8 bases between them. This CDR3 is built from 13 residues. The CDR3 bases are TGTGCCAGCAGCCAGGGGTCGCACACTGAAGCTTTCTTT. It specifies CASSQGSHTEAFF.

The V and J genes are TRBV27 and TRBJ2-1, with TRBD2 as a possible D gene (6 bases). The length of the CDR3 is 14 residues. Germline V gene sequence: CDR1 MNHEY, CDR2 SMNVEV (reference sequence). The V end was cut by 7 bases, the J end by 3 bases, with 13 bases between. DNA for the CDR3: TGTGCCAGCACTTTTGGCGGGGACTACAATGAGCAGTTCTTC. Amino acids: CASTFGGDYNEQFF.

The V gene is TRBV7-6, the J gene TRBJ1-2; D gene unclear. This CDR3 has 13 residues. CDR1 is SGHVS, CDR2 FNYEAQ, per germline. The V gene lost 1 base and the J gene lost 4 bases, with 7 bases spanning the gap. CDR3 coding DNA: TGTGCCAGCAGCTTAGATCAAAGCTATGGCTACACCTTC. Protein product: CASSLDQSYGYTF. Filled out from reference TRBV7-6 and TRBJ1-2, the complete variable domain reads GAGVSQSPRYKVTKRGQDVALRCDPISGHVSLYWYRQALGQGPEFLTYFNYEAQQDKSGLPNDRFSAERPEGSISTLTIQRTEQRDSAMYRCASSLDQSYGYTFGSGTRLTVV.

This clone has only a few counts. The gene calls are TRBV5-1 and TRBJ1-4, with D possibly matching TRBD1 (6 bases). V was clipped by 2 bases and J by 3 bases, with 11 bases between them. The germline CDR1 and CDR2 sequences are SGHRS and YFSETQ. This CDR3 has 15 amino acids. CDR3 nucleotides: TGCGCCAGCAGCTTCGGGGGGCAGGCTAATGAAAAACTGTTTTTT. This encodes CASSFGGQANEKLFF. Drawing the rest from reference TRBV5-1 and TRBJ1-4, the complete variable domain is KAGVTQTPRYLIKTRGQQVTLSCSPISGHRSVSWYQQTPGQGLQFLFEYFSETQRNKGNFPGRFSGRQFSNSRSEMNVSTLELGDSALYLCASSFGGQANEKLFFGSGTQLSVL.

V gene TRBV10-3 combines with J gene TRBJ1-4; TRBD1 aligns across 10 bases. J was trimmed by 8 bases and V by 5 bases; bases with no gene match: 8. This CDR3 contains 15 residues. The V gene's germline CDR1 is ENHRY and CDR2 SYGVKD. CDR3 loop: CAISNDRGRNEKLFF. CDR3 nucleotides: TGTGCCATCAGTAACGACAGGGGGCGAAACGAAAAACTGTTTTTT.

This chain connects TRBV7-7 to TRBJ2-7; 7 bases are shared with TRBD2. The CDR3 is 15 amino acids. Germline V lookup: CDR1 SSHAT, CDR2 FNYEAQ (reference sequence). With 5 bases clipped from V and 6 bases from J, the junction kept 13 bases outside the gene matches. The CDR3 reads CASSQQTSPGGEQYF. The CDR3 nucleotides read TGTGCCAGCAGCCAGCAGACTTCACCGGGGGGCGAGCAGTACTTC.